These 15 T cell receptor beta chains originate from one sample sequenced in a study of blood T cell repertoires in COVID-19. Sequencing used immunoSEQ multiplex PCR; TCRdb keeps in-frame clones, though not all of them. The repertoire holds about 490,000 clones, with 70% to 90% as singletons. Material for sequencing was peripheral blood. The receptor source for this set is a human donor in a cohort sampled during active COVID-19.

The chain combines TRBV11-1 with TRBJ2-1, with TRBD1 matching over 10 bases. The CDR3 loop spans 16 amino acids. The V and J ends lost 5 bases and 2 bases, in that order; junction bases with no gene match: 6. Germline CDR1 is SGHAT and CDR2 is FQDESV (reference sequence). CDR3 nucleotides: TGTGCCAGCAGCACCGCCGGGACAGGGGCCTACAATGAGCAGTTCTTC. It yields the protein CASSTAGTGAYNEQFF. The full variable domain, in which reference TRBV11-1 and TRBJ2-1 provide the parts outside the CDR3, is EAEVAQSPRYKITEKSQAVAFWCDPISGHATLYWYRQILGQGPELLVQFQDESVVDDSQLPKDRFSAERLKGVDSTLKIQPAELGDSAMYLCASSTAGTGAYNEQFFGPGTRLTVL.

The gene calls are TRBV2 and TRBJ2-3; TRBD1 matches at 8 bases. Germline loops: CDR1 SNHLY, CDR2 FYNNEI. J gave up 6 bases and V 5 bases, and 7 bases lay outside the gene matches. The CDR3 loop spans 14 amino acids. CDR3 in amino acids: CASSSDRGFDTQYF. The DNA of the CDR3 is TGTGCCAGCAGTTCCGACAGGGGATTTGATACGCAGTATTTT.

V usage is TRBV7-2 and J usage is TRBJ2-7; tentative D call: TRBD1 (6 bases). This CDR3 is built from 14 residues. Trimming left V 0 bases short and J 7 bases short, with 13 bases between. Per germline, CDR1 SGHTA and CDR2 FQGNSA. Written as DNA, the CDR3 is TGTGCCAGCAGCTTAGCTGCCCAGGGGTCGGAGCAGTACTTC. Translating it yields CASSLAAQGSEQYF.

The J gene is TRBJ2-2, the V gene TRBV7-6, with D maybe TRBD1 (5 bases). CDR3 length: 18 amino acids. V was pared by 2 bases and J by 3 bases, with 19 bases between. Germline V gene data show CDR1 as SGHVS and CDR2 as FNYEAQ. The CDR3 here is CASSLLAGHSPDTGELFF. The DNA for the CDR3 is TGTGCCAGCAGCTTATTGGCCGGACATTCTCCCGACACCGGGGAGCTGTTTTTT.

The chain is built from TRBV29-1 and TRBJ2-1; TRBD1 aligns across 8 bases. Unmatched junction bases numbered 10, after V lost 5 bases and J lost 7 bases. Germline V CDR1 and CDR2: SQVTM, ANQGSEA. This CDR3 spans 14 amino acids. CDR3 DNA sequence: TGCAGCGTTAGGCGTGGACAGGGACCGAATGAGCAGTTCTTC. It codes for CSVRRGQGPNEQFF.

The genes are TRBV18 and TRBJ2-5; the D is unclear. Trimming left V 3 bases short and J 1 base short, with 12 bases between. Germline-derived CDR1 and CDR2 are KGHSH and LQKENI. CDR3 length equals 15 residues. This CDR3 reads CASSPLRSTQETQYF. DNA of the CDR3: TGTGCCAGCTCACCGCTGAGGTCAACCCAAGAGACCCAGTACTTC.

This sequence joins TRBV29-1 and TRBJ1-1; TRBD1 agrees at 10 bases. CDR3 length equals 14 residues. V was clipped by 7 bases and J by 1 base; unmatched bases: 6. Germline CDR1 and CDR2: SQVTM and ANQGSEA. CDR3 DNA sequence: TGCAGCGCGGGAGGGACAGGGGAGAACACTGAAGCTTTCTTT. Its translation: CSAGGTGENTEAFF.

The V and J genes are TRBV9 and TRBJ1-1, with 9 bases that match TRBD1. The CDR3 extends over 13 amino acids. J gave up 8 bases and V 4 bases, and 6 bases lay outside the gene matches. Germline CDR1 and CDR2: SGDLS and YYNGEE. In nucleotides, the CDR3 is TGTGCCAGCAGCATCGGGACAGGGCCCGAAGCTTTCTTT. Its protein is CASSIGTGPEAFF. Variable domain in full (rest from reference TRBV9 and TRBJ1-1): DSGVTQTPKHLITATGQRVTLRCSPRSGDLSVYWYQQSLDQGLQFLIQYYNGEERAKGNILERFSAQQFPDLHSELNLSSLELGDSALYFCASSIGTGPEAFFGQGTRLTVV.

The V call is TRBV19, the J call TRBJ1-3; 9 bases match TRBD1. V lost 8 bases, J lost 5 bases, and 7 bases stayed unmatched. The length of the CDR3 is 14 residues. Germline lookup yields CDR1 LNHDA and CDR2 SQIVND (reference sequence). CDR3 DNA: TGTGCCAGTCCATCGGGGACAGGGCGAAACACCATATATTTT. Residues: CASPSGTGRNTIYF. The full variable domain, completed using reference TRBV19 and TRBJ1-3, is DGGITQSPKYLFRKEGQNVTLSCEQNLNHDAMYWYRQDPGQGLRLIYYSQIVNDFQKGDIAEGYSVSREKKESFPLTVTSAQKNPTAFYLCASPSGTGRNTIYFGEGSWLTVV.

This clone has just one count. The V and J genes are TRBV9 and TRBJ1-4; D may be TRBD1 (5 bases). V shed 4 bases and J shed 5 bases, with 12 bases lying between them. The V gene's germline CDR1 is SGDLS and CDR2 YYNGEE. The CDR3 runs 14 residues. CDR3 bases: TGTGCCAGCAGCCCGAGGGGAGGGAATGAAAAACTGTTTTTT. Encoded protein: CASSPRGGNEKLFF.

The J gene is TRBJ1-5, the V gene TRBV19, with D unclear. The germline V gene has CDR1 LNHDA and CDR2 SQIVND (reference sequence). This CDR3 is 15 amino acids long. V lost 5 bases to trimming and J lost 2 bases, with 13 bases between them. The CDR3 loop reads CASSPPASRNQPQHF. In DNA, the CDR3 is TGTGCCAGTAGTCCCCCAGCGAGTCGCAATCAGCCCCAGCATTTT. Combining the CDR3 with reference TRBV19 and TRBJ1-5 gives the whole variable domain DGGITQSPKYLFRKEGQNVTLSCEQNLNHDAMYWYRQDPGQGLRLIYYSQIVNDFQKGDIAEGYSVSREKKESFPLTVTSAQKNPTAFYLCASSPPASRNQPQHFGDGTRLSIL.

V gene TRBV30 combines with J gene TRBJ2-7; the match to TRBD2 covers 8 bases. Germline V lookup: CDR1 GTSNPN, CDR2 SVGIG (reference sequence). The V gene end was trimmed by 2 bases and the J gene end by 2 bases; junction bases not matched to a gene: 23. The CDR3 spans 20 residues. The CDR3 is CAWSRRKTGGTRPLPYEQYF. DNA for the CDR3: TGTGCCTGGAGTAGGAGGAAAACAGGCGGGACTAGACCGTTACCCTACGAGCAGTACTTC.

In its sample, this clone was seen once. The chain joins TRBV5-1 to TRBJ1-4; D gene ambiguous. This CDR3 contains 17 residues. The V and J ends lost 1 base and 5 bases respectively, with 18 bases between them. From germline, CDR1 is SGHRS and CDR2 YFSETQ. CDR3 amino acids: CASSLQPLGRENEKLFF. DNA for the CDR3: TGCGCCAGCAGCTTGCAACCCCTCGGACGGGAGAATGAAAAACTGTTTTTT.

CDR3 residues: CASSLMGADETQYF. Here the CDR3 DNA reads TGTGCCAGCAGCTTGATGGGGGCAGATGAGACCCAGTACTTC. The chain carries TRBV5-4 and TRBJ2-5, with a weak D call TRBD1 (6 bases). The CDR3 contains 14 residues. The germline V and J ends were trimmed by 1 base and 5 bases, with 12 bases remaining between them. Germline CDR1 reads SGHNT; CDR2 reads YYREEE (reference sequence).

The chain is built from TRBV20-1 and TRBJ2-1; 9 nucleotides agree with TRBD2. With V trimmed by 3 bases and J by 8 bases, 8 bases remained unmatched. Looked up from germline, CDR1 is DFQATT and CDR2 is SNEGSKA (reference sequence). The CDR3 contains 14 residues. The DNA of the CDR3 is TGCAGTGCTAGTGGCGGGAGGGCCGGCGATGAGCAGTTCTTC. Translating gives CSASGGRAGDEQFF.